The sequence of this T cell receptor beta chain was determined in a study of shared clonotypes between healthy human individuals. As for this clone: Its matching antigen is unknown.

Method: immunoSEQ multiplex PCR; TCRdb's copy keeps in-frame clones and lacks some. The table lists over 2 million clones, 92% of them singletons, with roughly 0.34% in the top ten. Donors included only healthy HIV-negative adults lacking recent acute infections or vaccinations. Per the germline V gene, CDR1 is SEHNR and CDR2 is FQNEAQ (reference sequence). The ends were cut back, 8 bases at V and 6 bases at J, with 17 bases in the middle. The CDR3 is made up of 14 amino acids. The study, taken as a whole, reports: Lower generation probabilities were found for non-shared clonotypes than for those shared by all four donors.

The chain couples TRBV7-9 to TRBJ2-1; possibly TRBD2 for D (6 bases). Sequencing was done on a sample of naive CD4+ T cells from PBMCs. Described subset: CD45RA+ positively selected. This clonotype was obtained from a man between 18 and 29 years old in good health. Some clones in this sample may be carry-over from other donors' samples. The CDR3 nucleotides are TGTGCCAGCGGGGCGGGACTTCGGGTCAATGAGCAGTTCTTC. Its protein is CASGAGLRVNEQFF.